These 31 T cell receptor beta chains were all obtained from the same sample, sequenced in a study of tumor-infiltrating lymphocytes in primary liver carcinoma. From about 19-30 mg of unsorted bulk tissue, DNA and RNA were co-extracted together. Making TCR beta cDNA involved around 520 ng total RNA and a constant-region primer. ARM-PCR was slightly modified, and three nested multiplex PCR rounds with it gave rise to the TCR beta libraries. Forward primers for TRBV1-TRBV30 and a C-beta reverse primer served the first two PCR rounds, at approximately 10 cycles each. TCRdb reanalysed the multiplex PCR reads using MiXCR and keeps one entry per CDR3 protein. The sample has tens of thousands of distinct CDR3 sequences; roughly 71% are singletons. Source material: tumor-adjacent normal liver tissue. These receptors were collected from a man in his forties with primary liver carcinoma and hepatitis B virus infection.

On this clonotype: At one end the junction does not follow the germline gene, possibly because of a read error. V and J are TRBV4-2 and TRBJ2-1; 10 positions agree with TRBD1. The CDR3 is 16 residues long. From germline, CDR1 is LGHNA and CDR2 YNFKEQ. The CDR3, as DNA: TGTGCTAGCAGCCGCGCCGGGGGACAGGGGAACAATGAGCAGTTCTTC. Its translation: CASSRAGGQGNNEQFF.

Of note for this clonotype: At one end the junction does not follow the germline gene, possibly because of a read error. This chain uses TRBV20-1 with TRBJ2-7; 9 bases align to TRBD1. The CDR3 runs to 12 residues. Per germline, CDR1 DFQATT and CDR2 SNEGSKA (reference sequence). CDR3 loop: CSVRGQGNEQYF. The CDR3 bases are TGCAGTGTTAGAGGACAGGGGAACGAGCAGTACTTC.

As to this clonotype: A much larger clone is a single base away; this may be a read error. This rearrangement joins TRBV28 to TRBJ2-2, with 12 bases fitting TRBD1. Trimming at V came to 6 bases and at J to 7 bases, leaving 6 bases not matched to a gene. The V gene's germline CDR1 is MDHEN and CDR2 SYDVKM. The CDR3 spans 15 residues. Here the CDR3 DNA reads TGTGCCAGCAGCCCGGGACAGGGGGCTATCGGGGAGCTGTTTTTT. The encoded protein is CASSPGQGAIGELFF.

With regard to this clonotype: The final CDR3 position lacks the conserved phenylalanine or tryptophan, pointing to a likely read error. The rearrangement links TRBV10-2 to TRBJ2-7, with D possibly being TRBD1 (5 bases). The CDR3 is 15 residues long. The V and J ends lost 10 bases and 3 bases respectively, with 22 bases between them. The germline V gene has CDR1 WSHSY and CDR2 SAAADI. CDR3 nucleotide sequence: TGCGCCAACAACCCTGGACAAGGGGCGATCTACGAGCAGTACCTC. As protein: CANNPGQGAIYEQYL.

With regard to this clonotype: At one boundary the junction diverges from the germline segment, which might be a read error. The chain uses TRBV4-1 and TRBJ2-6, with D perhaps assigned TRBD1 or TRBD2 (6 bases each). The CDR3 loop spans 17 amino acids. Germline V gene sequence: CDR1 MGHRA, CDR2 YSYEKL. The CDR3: CASRQAAGGSGANVMTF. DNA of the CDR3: TGCGCCAGCCGCCAGGCTGCCGGGGGCTCTGGGGCCAACGTCATGACTTTC.

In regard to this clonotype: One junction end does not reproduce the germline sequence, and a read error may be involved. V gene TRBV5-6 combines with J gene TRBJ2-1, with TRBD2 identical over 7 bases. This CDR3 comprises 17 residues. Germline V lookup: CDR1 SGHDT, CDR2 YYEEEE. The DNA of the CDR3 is TGTGCCAGCAACCCCGACCGGACTAGAGTGTCCTTCAATGAGCAGTTCTTC. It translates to CASNPDRTRVSFNEQFF.

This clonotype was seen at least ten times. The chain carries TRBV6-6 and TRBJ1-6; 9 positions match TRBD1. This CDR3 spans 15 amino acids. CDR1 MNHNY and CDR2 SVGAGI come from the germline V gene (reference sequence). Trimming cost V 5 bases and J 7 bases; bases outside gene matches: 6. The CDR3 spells CASSLGTGRNSPLHF. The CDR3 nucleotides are TGTGCCAGCAGTCTAGGGACAGGGAGAAATTCACCCCTCCACTTT.

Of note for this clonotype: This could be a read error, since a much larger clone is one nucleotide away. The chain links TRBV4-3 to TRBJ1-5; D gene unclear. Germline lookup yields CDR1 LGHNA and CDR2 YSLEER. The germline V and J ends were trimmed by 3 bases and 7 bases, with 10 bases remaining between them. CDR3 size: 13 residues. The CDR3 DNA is TGCGCCAGCAGCCAGTCCAGGAAGCAGCCCCAGCATTTT. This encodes CASSQSRKQPQHF.

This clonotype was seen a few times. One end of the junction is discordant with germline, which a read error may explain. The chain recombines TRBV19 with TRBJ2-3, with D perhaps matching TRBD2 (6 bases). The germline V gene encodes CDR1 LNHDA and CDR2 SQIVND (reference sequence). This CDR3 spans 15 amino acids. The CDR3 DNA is TGTGCCAGTAGTATAGGGGGGGTCCTCACAGATACCCAGTATTTT. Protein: CASSIGGVLTDTQYF.

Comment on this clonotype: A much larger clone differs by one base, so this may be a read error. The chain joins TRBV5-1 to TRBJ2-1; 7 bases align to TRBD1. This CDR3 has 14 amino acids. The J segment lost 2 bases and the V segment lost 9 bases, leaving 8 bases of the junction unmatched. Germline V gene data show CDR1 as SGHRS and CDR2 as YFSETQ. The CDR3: CAIIRDRTYNEQFF. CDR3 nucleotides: TGCGCCATCATCCGGGACAGAACCTACAATGAGCAGTTCTTC.

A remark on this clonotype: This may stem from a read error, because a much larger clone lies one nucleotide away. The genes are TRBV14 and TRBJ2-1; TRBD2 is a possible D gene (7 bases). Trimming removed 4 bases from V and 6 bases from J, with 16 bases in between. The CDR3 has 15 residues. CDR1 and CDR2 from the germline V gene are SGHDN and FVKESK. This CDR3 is CASSPVGGLCNEQFF. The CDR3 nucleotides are TGTGCCAGCAGCCCCGTGGGGGGGCTCTGCAATGAGCAGTTCTTC.

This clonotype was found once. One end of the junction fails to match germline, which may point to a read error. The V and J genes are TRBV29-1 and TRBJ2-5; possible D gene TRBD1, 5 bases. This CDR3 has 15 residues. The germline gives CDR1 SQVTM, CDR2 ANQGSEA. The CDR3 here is CSVEAEKGRAETQYF. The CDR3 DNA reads TGCAGCGTTGAAGCGGAGAAGGGGCGAGCAGAGACCCAATACTTC.

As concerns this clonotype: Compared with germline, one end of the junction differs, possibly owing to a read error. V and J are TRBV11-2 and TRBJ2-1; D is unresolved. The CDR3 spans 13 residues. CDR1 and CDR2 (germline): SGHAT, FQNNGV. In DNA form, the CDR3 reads TGTGCCACCAGCTTTGACGGTAGTTATGAGCAGTTCTTC. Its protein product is CATSFDGSYEQFF.

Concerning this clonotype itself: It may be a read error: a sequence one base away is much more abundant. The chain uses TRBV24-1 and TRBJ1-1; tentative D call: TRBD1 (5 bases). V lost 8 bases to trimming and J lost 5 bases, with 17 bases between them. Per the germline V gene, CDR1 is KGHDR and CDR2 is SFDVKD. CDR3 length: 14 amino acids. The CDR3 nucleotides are TGTGCCACCAACCCAGCTGACAGCGCGACTGAAGCTTTCTTT. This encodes CATNPADSATEAFF.

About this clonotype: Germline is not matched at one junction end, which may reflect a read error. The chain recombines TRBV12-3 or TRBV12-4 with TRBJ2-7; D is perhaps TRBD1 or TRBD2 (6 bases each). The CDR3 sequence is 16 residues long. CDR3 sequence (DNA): TGTGCCAACAGTTTAATGGGGGGCCTAAGACCCTACGAGCAGTACTTC. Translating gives CANSLMGGLRPYEQYF.

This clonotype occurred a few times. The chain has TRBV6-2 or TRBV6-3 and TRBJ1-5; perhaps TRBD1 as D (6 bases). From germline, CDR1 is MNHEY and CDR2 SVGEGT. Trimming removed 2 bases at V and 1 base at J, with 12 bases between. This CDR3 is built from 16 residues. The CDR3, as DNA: TGTGCCAGCAGTTACCGACCGGACAGAAGCAATCAGCCCCAGCATTTT. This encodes CASSYRPDRSNQPQHF.

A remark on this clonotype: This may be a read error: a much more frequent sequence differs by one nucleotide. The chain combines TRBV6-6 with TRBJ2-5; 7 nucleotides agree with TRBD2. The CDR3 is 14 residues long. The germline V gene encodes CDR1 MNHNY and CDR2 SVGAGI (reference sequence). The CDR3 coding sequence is TGTGCCAGCAGTTACGGCGGGAGTGCAGAGACCCTGTACTTC. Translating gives CASSYGGSAETLYF.

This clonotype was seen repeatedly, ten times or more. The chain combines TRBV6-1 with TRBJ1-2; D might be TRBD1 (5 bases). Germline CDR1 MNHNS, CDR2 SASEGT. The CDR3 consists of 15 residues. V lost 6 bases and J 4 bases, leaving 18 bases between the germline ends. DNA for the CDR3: TGTGCCAGCAGCGCCCCGGGACCGAGCGTCTATGGCTACACCTTC. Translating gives CASSAPGPSVYGYTF.

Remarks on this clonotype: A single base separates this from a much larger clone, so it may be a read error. Written as DNA, the CDR3 is TGTTCCAGCATCCTGGCCGACAGGGGATTGAACACTGAAGCTTTCTTT. It specifies CSSILADRGLNTEAFF. The rearrangement joins TRBV12-3 or TRBV12-4 to TRBJ1-1; the match to TRBD1 covers 8 bases. The CDR3 runs to 16 residues.

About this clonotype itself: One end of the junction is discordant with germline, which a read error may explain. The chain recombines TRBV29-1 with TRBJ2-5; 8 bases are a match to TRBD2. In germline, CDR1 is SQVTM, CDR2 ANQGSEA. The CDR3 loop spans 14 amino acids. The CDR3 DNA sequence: TGCAGCGTTGAAGATCGGGCCGGGGGGGAGAGCCAGTACTTC. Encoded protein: CSVEDRAGGESQYF. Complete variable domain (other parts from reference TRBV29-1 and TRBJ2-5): SAVISQKPSRDICQRGTSLTIQCQVDSQVTMMFWYRQQPGQSLTLIATANQGSEATYESGFVIDKFPISRPNLTFSTLTVSNMSPEDSSIYLCSVEDRAGGESQYFGPGTRLLVL.

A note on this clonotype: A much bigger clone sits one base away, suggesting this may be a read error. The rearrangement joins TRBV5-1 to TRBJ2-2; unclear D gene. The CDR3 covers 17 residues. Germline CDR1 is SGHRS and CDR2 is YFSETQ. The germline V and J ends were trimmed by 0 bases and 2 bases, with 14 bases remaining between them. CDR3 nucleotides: TGCGCCAGCAGCTTGGGGGCTGGCGGAGTTAACACCGGGGAGCTGTTTTTT. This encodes CASSLGAGGVNTGELFF.

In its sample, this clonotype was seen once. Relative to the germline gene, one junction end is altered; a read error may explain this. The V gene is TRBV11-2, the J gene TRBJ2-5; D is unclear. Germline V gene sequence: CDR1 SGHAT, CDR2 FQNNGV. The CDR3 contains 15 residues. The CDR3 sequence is CASGFEFQDTKTQYF. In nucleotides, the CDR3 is TGTGCCAGCGGCTTTGAATTCCAGGATACCAAGACCCAGTACTTC.

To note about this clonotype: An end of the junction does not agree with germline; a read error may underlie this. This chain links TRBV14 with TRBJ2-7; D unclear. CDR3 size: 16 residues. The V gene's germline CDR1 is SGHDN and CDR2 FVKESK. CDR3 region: CANSQGLQSSSYEQYF. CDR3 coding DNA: TGTGCCAACAGCCAAGGTTTGCAGTCATCCTCCTACGAGCAGTACTTC.

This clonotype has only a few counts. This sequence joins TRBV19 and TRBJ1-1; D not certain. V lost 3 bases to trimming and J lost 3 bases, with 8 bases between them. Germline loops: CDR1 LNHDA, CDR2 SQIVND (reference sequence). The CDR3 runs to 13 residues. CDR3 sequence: CASSITGDTEAFF. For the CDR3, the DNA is TGTGCCAGTAGTATTACTGGTGACACTGAAGCTTTCTTT. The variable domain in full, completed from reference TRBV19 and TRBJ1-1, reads DGGITQSPKYLFRKEGQNVTLSCEQNLNHDAMYWYRQDPGQGLRLIYYSQIVNDFQKGDIAEGYSVSREKKESFPLTVTSAQKNPTAFYLCASSITGDTEAFFGQGTRLTVV.

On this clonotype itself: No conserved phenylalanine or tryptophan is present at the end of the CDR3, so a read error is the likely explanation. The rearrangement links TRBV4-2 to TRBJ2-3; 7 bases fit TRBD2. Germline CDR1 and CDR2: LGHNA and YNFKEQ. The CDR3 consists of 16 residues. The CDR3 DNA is TGTGTCAGCAGCCAAGAACTAGCGCCACGCACAGATACGCAGTATCTT. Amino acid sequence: CVSSQELAPRTDTQYL.

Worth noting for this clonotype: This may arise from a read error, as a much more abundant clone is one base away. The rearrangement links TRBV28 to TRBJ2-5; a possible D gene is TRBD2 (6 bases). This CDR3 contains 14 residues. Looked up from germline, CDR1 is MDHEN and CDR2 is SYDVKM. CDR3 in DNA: TGTGCCAGCAGTTTATTCGCGGGGACGGAGACCCAGCACTTC. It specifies CASSLFAGTETQHF.

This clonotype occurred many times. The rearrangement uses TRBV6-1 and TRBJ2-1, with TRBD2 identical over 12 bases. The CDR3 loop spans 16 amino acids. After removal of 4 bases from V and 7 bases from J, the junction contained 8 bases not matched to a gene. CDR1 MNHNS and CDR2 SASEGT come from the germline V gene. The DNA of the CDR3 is TGTGCCAGCAGTGGCGGACTAGCGGGAAGAACGAATGAGCAGTTCTTC. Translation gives CASSGGLAGRTNEQFF.

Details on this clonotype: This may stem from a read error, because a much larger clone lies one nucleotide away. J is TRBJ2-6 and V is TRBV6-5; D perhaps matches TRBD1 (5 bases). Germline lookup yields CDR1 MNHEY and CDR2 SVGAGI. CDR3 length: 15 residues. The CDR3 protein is CASSQRGPGAKVLTF. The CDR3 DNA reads TGTGCCAGCAGTCAAAGGGGCCCTGGGGCCAAGGTCCTGACTTTC.

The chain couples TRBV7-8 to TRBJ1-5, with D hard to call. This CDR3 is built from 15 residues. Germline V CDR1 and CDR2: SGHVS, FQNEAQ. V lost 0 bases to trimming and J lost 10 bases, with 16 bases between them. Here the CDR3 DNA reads TGTGCCAGCAGCTTAGCACGGCAGACCAGGCAACCCCAGCATTTT. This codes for CASSLARQTRQPQHF.

DNA of the CDR3: TGTGCCAGCAGGGGTTATGGGGGCGATTATGGCTACACCTTC. It specifies CASRGYGGDYGYTF. The chain links TRBV28 to TRBJ1-2; maybe TRBD1 (6 bases). Germline V lookup: CDR1 MDHEN, CDR2 SYDVKM. CDR3 length: 14 residues. With 6 bases removed from V and 5 bases from J, the gap between germline ends came to 16 bases.

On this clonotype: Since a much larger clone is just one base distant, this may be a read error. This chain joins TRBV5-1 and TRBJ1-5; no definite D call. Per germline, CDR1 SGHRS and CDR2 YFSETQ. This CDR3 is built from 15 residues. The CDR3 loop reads CASRPFPVSNKPQHF. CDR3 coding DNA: TGCGCCAGCAGGCCTTTTCCAGTTAGCAATAAGCCCCAGCATTTT.